This T cell receptor (beta chain) was identified in a study of cytomegalovirus exposure and HLA in healthy donors. Donors came from a validation cohort of 95 to 150 subjects, distinct from the first 666-subject cohort. Worth noting for this clone: What it recognizes is unknown.

Assay used: immunoSEQ multiplex PCR; TCRdb lists only in-frame clones, some missing. Of some 150,000 clones listed, 94% were seen once; the top ten hold less than 2%. Study observations and caveats: The classifier reportedly diagnosed cytomegalovirus status with high specificity and sensitivity.

This receptor was obtained from a man between 18 and 29 years old in good health and CMV-seropositive. The source material was PBMCs.

The CDR3 region has the DNA TGTGCCAGCAGCCCTGGGGGGGCGAGCTCCTACGAGCAGTACTTC. Amino acid sequence: CASSPGGASSYEQYF. This chain connects TRBV7-3 to TRBJ2-7, with D tentatively TRBD2 (7 bases). The CDR3 sequence is 15 residues long. V lost 5 bases and J 0 bases, leaving 14 bases between the germline ends. The germline V gene encodes CDR1 SGHTA and CDR2 FQGTGA.